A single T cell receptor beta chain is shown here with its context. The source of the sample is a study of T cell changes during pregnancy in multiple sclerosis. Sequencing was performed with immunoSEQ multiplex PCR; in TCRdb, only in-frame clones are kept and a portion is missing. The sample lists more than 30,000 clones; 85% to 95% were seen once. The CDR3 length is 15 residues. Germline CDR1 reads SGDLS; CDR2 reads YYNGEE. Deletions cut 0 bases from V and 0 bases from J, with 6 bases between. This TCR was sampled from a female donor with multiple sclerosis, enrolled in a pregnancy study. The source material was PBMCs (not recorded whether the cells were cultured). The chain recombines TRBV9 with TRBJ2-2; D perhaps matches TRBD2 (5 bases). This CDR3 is CASSVVGTNTGELFF. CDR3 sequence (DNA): TGTGCCAGCAGCGTAGTCGGGACGAACACCGGGGAGCTGTTTTTT.